This T cell receptor (beta chain) comes out of a study of regulatory and conventional T cells in RAG deficiency. Findings of the study overall: Compared with controls, unique Treg TCR beta sequences dropped about 110-fold in Omenn syndrome and CID/AS. Shorter CDR3s in all patient subsets; >75% Treg-Tconv overlap in Omenn.

Conventional CD4+ T cells were sorted from blood as CD25-low CD127-high cells. Note on this clone: Its specificity is not known.

This CDR3 has 15 amino acids. After removal of 8 bases from V and 5 bases from J, the junction contained 10 bases not matched to a gene. CDR1 is MDHEN, CDR2 SYDVKM, per germline. Profiling relied on immunoSEQ multiplex PCR, and the TCRdb table lists in-frame clones only, not all of them. The sample has some 20,000 clones; around 92% are singletons. The sample also formed part of further work on regulatory T cells. That work adds: Primers: 52 TRBV forward and 13 TRBJ reverse.

This receptor was taken from a human donor in good health. V usage is TRBV28 and J usage is TRBJ2-1, with 9 positions matching TRBD2. Specimen: CD4+ T cells sorted from blood. Here the CDR3 DNA reads TGTGCCAGCGGAGAAGCGGGGGGCCTCGACAATGAGCAGTTCTTC. This encodes CASGEAGGLDNEQFF.